This T cell receptor beta chain is from a study of PD-1 blockade in mismatch repair-deficient tumors. The method was immunoSEQ multiplex PCR; TCRdb's version includes in-frame clones alone and lacks a portion of them. This sample has tens of thousands of clones, with around 80% found just once. With 5 bases removed from V and 6 bases from J, the gap between germline ends came to 17 bases. Germline CDR1 and CDR2: MNHEY and SMNVEV (reference sequence). The CDR3 is 15 amino acids. Three pembrolizumab responders had their TCRs sequenced. The receptor was isolated from an adult with mismatch repair-deficient cancer. Sequenced material: PBMCs, taken about 40 weeks after starting pembrolizumab. The V and J genes are TRBV27 and TRBJ2-1; D perhaps matches TRBD2 (5 bases). The CDR3 is CASSRQRRWGNEQFF. The DNA of the CDR3 is TGTGCCAGCAGTCGCCAGAGGAGGTGGGGCAATGAGCAGTTCTTC.